In this sample, the clone carrying this TCR beta chain turned up once. The antigen is not known. Sequencing used immunoSEQ multiplex PCR; TCRdb keeps in-frame clones, though not all of them. The top ten clones hold about 15% of a sample with around 190,000 clones, approximately 81% of them seen once. Germline CDR1 is MDHEN and CDR2 is SYDVKM. Trimming cost V 7 bases and J 0 bases; bases outside gene matches: 5. This CDR3 is built from 15 residues. This specimen comes from a study of cytomegalovirus exposure and HLA in healthy donors. Study background: In a later analysis, the 130 or so validation repertoires were reported to have used the same platform as the approximately 620 first-cohort repertoires.

Points from the study as a whole: High sensitivity and specificity were reportedly achieved when the classifier diagnosed cytomegalovirus status. It was around 160 TCR beta chains that were listed as cytomegalovirus-associated. Most TCR sequences were uncommon, yet certain public TCRs appeared in many donors.

The material sequenced was PBMCs. The chain links TRBV28 to TRBJ1-3; 8 positions agree with TRBD1. The sequence was collected from a man aged 18-30 years in good health and CMV-seropositive. Written as DNA, the CDR3 is TGTGCCAGCATATGGGACAGGAACTCTGGAAACACCATATATTTT. This sequence encodes CASIWDRNSGNTIYF.